These 22 T cell receptor beta chains share one sample of origin, sequenced in a study of OX40 agonist ivuxolimab in advanced cancers. Using immunoSEQ multiplex PCR, the repertoire was profiled, and TCRdb retains in-frame clones only, with some absent. The table shows tens of thousands of clones, with 81% occurring only once. Source: CD4+ or CD8+ T cells sorted from blood, taken in a trial of the OX40 agonist ivuxolimab. These TCRs come from an adult with an advanced solid tumor such as melanoma, head and neck, liver or kidney cancer.

The rearrangement uses TRBV6-1 and TRBJ1-2; D gene unclear. The CDR3 runs 15 residues. Germline V gives CDR1 MNHNS, CDR2 SASEGT. The germline V and J ends were trimmed by 1 base and 2 bases, with 11 bases remaining between them. The CDR3 nucleotides read TGTGCCAGCAGTGAAGATAGGTTTACAAACTATGGCTACACCTTC. It codes for CASSEDRFTNYGYTF.

V usage is TRBV5-6 and J usage is TRBJ1-2; D possibly corresponds to TRBD1 (6 bases). Germline CDR1 reads SGHDT; CDR2 reads YYEEEE. Trimming pared 3 bases from V and 8 bases from J, leaving 17 bases between. This CDR3 region has 14 residues. The CDR3 is CASSSTQGIDGYTF. In DNA, the CDR3 is TGTGCCAGCAGCTCAACACAGGGAATAGACGGCTACACCTTC. The full variable domain, its missing parts supplied by reference TRBV5-6 and TRBJ1-2, is DAGVTQSPTHLIKTRGQQVTLRCSPKSGHDTVSWYQQALGQGPQFIFQYYEEEERQRGNFPDRFSGHQFPNYSSELNVNALLLGDSALYLCASSSTQGIDGYTFGSGTRLTVV.

This sequence joins TRBV30 and TRBJ2-3, with D perhaps TRBD2 (6 bases). The V end lost 1 base, the J end lost 2 bases, and 10 bases lay between the germline ends. CDR1 and CDR2 (germline): GTSNPN, SVGIG (reference sequence). This CDR3 has 14 amino acids. Written as DNA, the CDR3 is TGTGCCTGGAGTGATGGGGAGGTCACAGATACGCAGTATTTT. Protein product: CAWSDGEVTDTQYF.

This clone was detected only once. The rearrangement joins TRBV7-3 to TRBJ2-2, with unresolved D. Trimming pared 4 bases from V and 6 bases from J, leaving 6 bases between. The CDR3 is made up of 12 amino acids. Looked up from germline, CDR1 is SGHTA and CDR2 is FQGTGA. CDR3 sequence: CASSSPPGELFF. The CDR3 DNA follows: TGTGCCAGCAGCTCCCCCCCCGGGGAGCTGTTTTTT.

The J gene is TRBJ1-4, the V gene TRBV9; TRBD1 matches at 7 bases. The germline gives CDR1 SGDLS, CDR2 YYNGEE. The V and J ends lost 1 base and 8 bases, in that order; junction bases with no gene match: 5. This CDR3 has 14 amino acids. CDR3 nucleotides: TGTGCCAGCAGCGTAACGGACAGGCCCGAAAAACTGTTTTTT. It is translated as CASSVTDRPEKLFF.

This chain's CDR3 is CASSLVQGGELFF. CDR3 DNA: TGTGCCAGCAGCTTAGTTCAGGGCGGGGAGCTGTTTTTT. This chain uses TRBV11-2 with TRBJ2-2; weak D call: TRBD1 (5 bases). V was cut by 1 base and J by 7 bases, with 7 bases left in between. CDR1 is SGHAT and CDR2 is FQNNGV in the germline V gene. CDR3 length equals 13 residues.

This clone appeared once. The rearrangement uses TRBV19 and TRBJ2-7, with D perhaps matching TRBD2 (6 bases). From germline, CDR1 is LNHDA and CDR2 SQIVND (reference sequence). V gave up 3 bases and J gave up 2 bases, with 14 bases separating them. The length of the CDR3 is 15 residues. CDR3 sequence (DNA): TGTGCCAGTAGTATTTCGGGAGTCCAACCCTACGAGCAGTACTTC. Amino acid sequence: CASSISGVQPYEQYF. The full variable domain, rest sourced from reference TRBV19 and TRBJ2-7, is DGGITQSPKYLFRKEGQNVTLSCEQNLNHDAMYWYRQDPGQGLRLIYYSQIVNDFQKGDIAEGYSVSREKKESFPLTVTSAQKNPTAFYLCASSISGVQPYEQYFGPGTRLTVT.

As DNA, the CDR3 is TGTGCCAGCAGCGTCTTCGGGAGGACTAGCGGGAGCACAGATACGCAGTATTTT. Amino acid sequence: CASSVFGRTSGSTDTQYF. This sequence joins TRBV7-9 and TRBJ2-3; 11 nucleotides align to TRBD2. V shed 5 bases and J 0 bases; nucleotides not matched to a gene: 10. The CDR3 is made up of 18 amino acids. The germline gives CDR1 SEHNR, CDR2 FQNEAQ (reference sequence).

Comment on this clone: The conserved phenylalanine or tryptophan is not found at the CDR3 terminus, so this likely reflects a read error. It is unclear where the CDR3 begins or ends on the DNA, so no DNA is shown, and the CDR3 is as TCRdb lists it. This chain links TRBV18 with TRBJ2-7; the table's D call TRBD1 went unverified against the DNA. The CDR3 is made up of 13 amino acids, end residues included. Germline lookup yields CDR1 KGHSH and CDR2 LQKENI. The CDR3 region is CASSPGVRDRHFI.

This chain links TRBV5-1 with TRBJ2-1; no reliable D call. This CDR3 is 19 amino acids long. CDR1 is SGHRS, CDR2 YFSETQ, per germline. Trimming shortened V by 7 bases and J by 5 bases, and 31 bases separated the two germline ends. CDR3 sequence: CASGERRLGGRQQDNEQFF. CDR3 sequence (DNA): TGCGCCAGCGGCGAACGGCGCCTGGGCGGCAGACAACAAGACAATGAGCAGTTCTTC.

The rearrangement joins TRBV4-1 to TRBJ1-6; tentatively, D is TRBD1 (5 bases). V was pared by 3 bases and J by 9 bases, with 12 bases between. CDR1 and CDR2 from the germline V gene are MGHRA and YSYEKL. This CDR3 is 14 amino acids long. CDR3 protein: CASSQAGLTSPLHF. CDR3 sequence (DNA): TGCGCCAGCAGCCAGGCAGGGCTAACTTCACCCCTCCACTTT.

The chain couples TRBV6-5 to TRBJ2-3; 7 positions agree with TRBD1. This CDR3 has 14 amino acids. Germline V gene sequence: CDR1 MNHEY, CDR2 SVGAGI. V lost 5 bases and J lost 6; bases outside the gene matches: 8. The CDR3 protein is CASSRQGQADTQYF. The CDR3 coding sequence is TGTGCCAGCAGTAGACAGGGCCAGGCGGATACGCAGTATTTT.

The chain joins TRBV19 to TRBJ1-2, with D maybe TRBD1 (5 bases). V was shortened by 5 bases and J by 6 bases, with 10 bases between the two germline ends. Germline CDR1 reads LNHDA; CDR2 reads SQIVND (reference sequence). This CDR3 is built from 12 residues. The CDR3 reads CASSLGGDGYTF. The CDR3 region has the DNA TGTGCCAGTAGTCTGGGAGGGGATGGCTACACCTTC.

This rearrangement joins TRBV15 to TRBJ2-5; D is uncertain. CDR1 LNHNV and CDR2 YYDKDF come from the germline V gene (reference sequence). Trimming took off 0 bases at V and 5 bases at J, with 10 bases between the two ends. The CDR3 sequence is 14 residues long. CDR3 nucleotides: TGTGCCACCAGCAGAGATCTAGTAGGCGAGACCCAGTACTTC. Translating gives CATSRDLVGETQYF.

This clone was seen only a few times. The chain couples TRBV10-3 to TRBJ2-7; 10 bases are shared with TRBD1. Germline CDR1 and CDR2: ENHRY and SYGVKD. The V gene end was trimmed by 11 bases and the J gene end by 4 bases; junction bases not matched to a gene: 5. The CDR3 is 12 residues long. The CDR3 coding sequence is TGTGCCGCGGGACAGGGGCAATACGAGCAGTACTTC. Amino acid sequence: CAAGQGQYEQYF.

This chain joins TRBV7-9 and TRBJ2-5; tentatively, D is TRBD1 (6 bases). Trimming cost V 5 bases and J 1 base, with 11 bases left between them. From germline, CDR1 is SEHNR and CDR2 FQNEAQ (reference sequence). The length of the CDR3 is 14 residues. CDR3 DNA sequence: TGTGCCAGCAGCGGGGACATACCCCAAGAGACCCAGTACTTC. The encoded protein is CASSGDIPQETQYF.

A few counts support this clone. The rearrangement joins TRBV6-1 to TRBJ1-6, with TRBD1 matching over 8 bases. Germline V gene sequence: CDR1 MNHNS, CDR2 SASEGT. The CDR3 contains 14 residues. V was clipped by 1 base and J by 10 bases; unmatched bases: 3. The CDR3 region is CASSEEAGGSPLHF. The CDR3 coding sequence is TGTGCCAGCAGTGAAGAGGCAGGGGGCTCACCCCTCCACTTT.

J is TRBJ1-1 and V is TRBV11-1; D not certain. This CDR3 has 14 amino acids. V lost 3 bases, J lost 5 bases, and 13 bases lay in between. Germline V lookup: CDR1 SGHAT, CDR2 FQDESV (reference sequence). In DNA form, the CDR3 reads TGTGCCAGCAGCTTGTTCTTGGGAGGAACTGAAGCTTTCTTT. It encodes CASSLFLGGTEAFF.

This rearrangement joins TRBV19 to TRBJ1-1; 9 nucleotides line up with TRBD1. The CDR3 extends over 15 amino acids. Germline lookup yields CDR1 LNHDA and CDR2 SQIVND (reference sequence). V was clipped by 5 bases and J by 4 bases; unmatched bases: 8. The CDR3 reads CASSHRGRGSTEAFF. The CDR3 DNA is TGTGCCAGTAGTCACAGGGGGCGAGGTAGCACTGAAGCTTTCTTT.

The rearrangement joins TRBV7-2 to TRBJ2-3; D ambiguous. This CDR3 spans 15 amino acids. Trimming stripped 5 bases from V and 0 bases from J, with 12 bases between. CDR1 and CDR2 from the germline V gene are SGHTA and FQGNSA. The DNA of the CDR3 is TGTGCCAGCAGCGCTACTCCACAAAGCACAGATACGCAGTATTTT. Amino acid sequence: CASSATPQSTDTQYF.

V and J are TRBV5-8 and TRBJ2-3; 13 bases fit TRBD2. V gave up 2 bases and J gave up 3 bases; unmatched junction bases: 3. The CDR3 sequence is 16 residues long. Per germline, CDR1 SGHTS and CDR2 YDEGEE. The CDR3 reads CASSFTSGRVTDTQYF. DNA for the CDR3: TGTGCCAGCAGCTTTACTAGCGGGAGGGTTACAGATACGCAGTATTTT.

This clone has a single count. The V gene is TRBV9, the J gene TRBJ2-5; D is tentatively TRBD1 or TRBD2 (6 bases each). Trimming shortened V by 0 bases and J by 5 bases, and 11 bases separated the two germline ends. The CDR3 is 14 residues long. Germline V gene sequence: CDR1 SGDLS, CDR2 YYNGEE. The CDR3 nucleotides read TGTGCCAGCAGCGTAGCGGGGGCGGGGGAGACCCAGTACTTC. Residues: CASSVAGAGETQYF.